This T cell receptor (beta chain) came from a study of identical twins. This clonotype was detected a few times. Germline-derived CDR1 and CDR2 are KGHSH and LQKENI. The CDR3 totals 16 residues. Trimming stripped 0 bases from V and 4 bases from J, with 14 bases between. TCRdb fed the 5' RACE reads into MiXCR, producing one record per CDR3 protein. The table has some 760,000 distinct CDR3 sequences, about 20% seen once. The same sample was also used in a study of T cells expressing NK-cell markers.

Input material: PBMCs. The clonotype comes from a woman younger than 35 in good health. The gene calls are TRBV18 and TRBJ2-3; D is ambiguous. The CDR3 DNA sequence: TGTGCCAGCTCACCACCGGGCCTCCGGTATTCAGATACGCAGTATTTT. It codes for CASSPPGLRYSDTQYF. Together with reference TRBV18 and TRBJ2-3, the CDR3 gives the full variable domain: NAGVMQNPRHLVRRRGQEARLRCSPMKGHSHVYWYRQLPEEGLKFMVYLQKENIIDESGMPKERFSAEFPKEGPSILRIQQVVRGDSAAYFCASSPPGLRYSDTQYFGPGTRLTVL.